This TCR beta chain was retrieved from a study of Graves' ophthalmopathy and Graves' hyperthyroidism. This clonotype was picked up many times. The CDR3 length is 16 residues. V shed 6 bases and J 2 bases; nucleotides not matched to a gene: 9. Per germline, CDR1 MNHNS and CDR2 SASEGT. Amplification targeted the TCR beta CDR3 regions, with RNA transcripts as the source material. RT-PCR was first run with HTBI primers, then multiplex PCR in a second round. Using its own MiXCR run on the multiplex PCR reads, TCRdb lists one record per CDR3 protein. The table lists about 340,000 distinct CDR3 sequences, about 17% of them singletons. If patients had other autoimmune diseases, uncontrolled infections, pregnancy or lactation, they were excluded. From fresh peripheral blood, under 12 ml in volume, the PBMCs were obtained.

The sequenced material came from peripheral blood. This sequence was found in an adult man with Graves' ophthalmopathy. The chain has TRBV6-1 and TRBJ2-7; TRBD1 agrees at 11 bases. CDR3 DNA: TGTGCCAGCAGCGAGCCTGGGACAGGGGGAACCTACGAGCAGTACTTC. It codes for CASSEPGTGGTYEQYF.